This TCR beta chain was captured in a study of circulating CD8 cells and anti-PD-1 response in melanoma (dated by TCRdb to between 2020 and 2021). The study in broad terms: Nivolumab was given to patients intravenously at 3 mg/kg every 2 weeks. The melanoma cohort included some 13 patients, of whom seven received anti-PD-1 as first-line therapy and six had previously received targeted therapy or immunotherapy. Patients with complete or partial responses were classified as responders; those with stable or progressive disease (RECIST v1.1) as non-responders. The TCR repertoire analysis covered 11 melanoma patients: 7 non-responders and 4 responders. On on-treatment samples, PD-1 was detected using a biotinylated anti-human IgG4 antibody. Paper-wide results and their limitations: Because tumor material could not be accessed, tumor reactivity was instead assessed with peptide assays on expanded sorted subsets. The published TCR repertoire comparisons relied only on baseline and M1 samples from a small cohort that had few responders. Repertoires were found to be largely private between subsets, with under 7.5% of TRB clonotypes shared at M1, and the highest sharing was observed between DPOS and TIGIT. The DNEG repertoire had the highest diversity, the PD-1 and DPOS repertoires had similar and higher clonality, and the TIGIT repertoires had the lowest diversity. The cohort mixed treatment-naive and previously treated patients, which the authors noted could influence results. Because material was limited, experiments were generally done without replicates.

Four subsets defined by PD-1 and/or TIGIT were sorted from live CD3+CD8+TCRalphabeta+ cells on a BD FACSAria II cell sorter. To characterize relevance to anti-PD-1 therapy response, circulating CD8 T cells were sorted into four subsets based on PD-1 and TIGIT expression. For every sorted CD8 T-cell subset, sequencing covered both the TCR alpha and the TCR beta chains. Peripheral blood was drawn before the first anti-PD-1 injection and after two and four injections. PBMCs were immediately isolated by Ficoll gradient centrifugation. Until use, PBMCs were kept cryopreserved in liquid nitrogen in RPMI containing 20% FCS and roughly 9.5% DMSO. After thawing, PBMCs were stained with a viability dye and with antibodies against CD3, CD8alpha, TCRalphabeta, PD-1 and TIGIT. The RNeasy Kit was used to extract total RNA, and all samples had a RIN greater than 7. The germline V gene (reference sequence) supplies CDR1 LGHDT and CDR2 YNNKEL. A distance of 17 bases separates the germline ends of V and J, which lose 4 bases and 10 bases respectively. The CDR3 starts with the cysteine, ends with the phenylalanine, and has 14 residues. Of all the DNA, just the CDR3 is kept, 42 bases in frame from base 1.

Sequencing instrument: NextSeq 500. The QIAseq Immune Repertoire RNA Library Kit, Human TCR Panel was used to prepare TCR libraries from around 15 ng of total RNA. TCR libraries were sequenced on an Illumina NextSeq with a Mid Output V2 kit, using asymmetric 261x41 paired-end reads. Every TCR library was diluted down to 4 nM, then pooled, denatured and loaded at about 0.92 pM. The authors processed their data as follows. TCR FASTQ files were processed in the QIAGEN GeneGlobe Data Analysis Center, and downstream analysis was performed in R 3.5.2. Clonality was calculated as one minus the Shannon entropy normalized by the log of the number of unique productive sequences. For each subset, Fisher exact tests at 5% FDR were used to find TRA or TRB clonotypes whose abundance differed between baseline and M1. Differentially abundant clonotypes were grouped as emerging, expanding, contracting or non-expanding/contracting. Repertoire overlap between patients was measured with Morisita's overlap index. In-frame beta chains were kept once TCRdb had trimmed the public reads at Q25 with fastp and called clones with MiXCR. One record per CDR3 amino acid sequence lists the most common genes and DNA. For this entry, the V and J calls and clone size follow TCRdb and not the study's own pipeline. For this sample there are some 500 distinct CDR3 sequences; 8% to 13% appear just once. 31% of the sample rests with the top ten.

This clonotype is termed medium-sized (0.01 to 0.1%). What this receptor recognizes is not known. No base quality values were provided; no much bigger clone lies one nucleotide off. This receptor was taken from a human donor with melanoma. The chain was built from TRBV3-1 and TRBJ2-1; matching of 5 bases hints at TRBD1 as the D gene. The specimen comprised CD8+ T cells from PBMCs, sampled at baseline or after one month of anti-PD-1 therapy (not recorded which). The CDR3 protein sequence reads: CASSPPLQGFEQFF. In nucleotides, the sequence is TGTGCCAGCAGCCCTCCCCTCCAGGGTTTCGAGCAGTTCTTC.